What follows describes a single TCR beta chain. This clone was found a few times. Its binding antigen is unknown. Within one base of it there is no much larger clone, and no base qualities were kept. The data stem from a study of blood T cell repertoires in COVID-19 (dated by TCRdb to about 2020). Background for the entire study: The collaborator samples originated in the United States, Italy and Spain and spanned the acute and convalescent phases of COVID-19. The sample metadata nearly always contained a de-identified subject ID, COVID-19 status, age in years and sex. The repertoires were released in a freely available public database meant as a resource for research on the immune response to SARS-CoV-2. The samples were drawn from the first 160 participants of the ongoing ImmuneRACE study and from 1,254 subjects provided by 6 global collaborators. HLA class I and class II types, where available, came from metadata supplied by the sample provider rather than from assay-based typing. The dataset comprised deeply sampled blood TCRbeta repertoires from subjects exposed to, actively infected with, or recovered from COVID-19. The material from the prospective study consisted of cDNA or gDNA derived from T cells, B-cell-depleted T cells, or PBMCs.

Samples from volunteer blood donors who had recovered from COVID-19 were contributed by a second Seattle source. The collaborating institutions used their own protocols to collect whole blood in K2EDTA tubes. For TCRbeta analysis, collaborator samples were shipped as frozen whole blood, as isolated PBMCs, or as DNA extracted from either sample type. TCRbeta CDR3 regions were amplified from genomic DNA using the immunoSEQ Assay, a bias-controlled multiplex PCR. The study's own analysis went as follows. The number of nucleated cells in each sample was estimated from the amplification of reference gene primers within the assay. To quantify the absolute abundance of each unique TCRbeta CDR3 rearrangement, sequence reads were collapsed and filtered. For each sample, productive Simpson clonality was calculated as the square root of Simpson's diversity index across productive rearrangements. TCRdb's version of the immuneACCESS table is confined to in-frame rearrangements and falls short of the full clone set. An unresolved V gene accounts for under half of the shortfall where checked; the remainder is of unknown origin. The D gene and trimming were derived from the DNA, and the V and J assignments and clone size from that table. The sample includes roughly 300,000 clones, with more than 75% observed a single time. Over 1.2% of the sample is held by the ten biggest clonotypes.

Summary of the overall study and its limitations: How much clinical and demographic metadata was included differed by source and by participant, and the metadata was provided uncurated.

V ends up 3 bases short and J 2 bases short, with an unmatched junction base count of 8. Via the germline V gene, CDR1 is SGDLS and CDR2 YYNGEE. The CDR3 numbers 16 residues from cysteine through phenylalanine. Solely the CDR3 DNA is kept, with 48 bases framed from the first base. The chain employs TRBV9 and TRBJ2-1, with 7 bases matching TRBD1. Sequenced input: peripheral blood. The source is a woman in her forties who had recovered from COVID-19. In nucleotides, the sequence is TGTGCCAGCAGCGGGGGTGAAGACAGGGCCTACAATGAGCAGTTCTTC. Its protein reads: CASSGGEDRAYNEQFF.